This passage covers 9 T cell receptor beta chains from one sample sequenced in a study of T cells in Graves' hyperthyroidism and ophthalmopathy. TCR beta CDR3 regions were amplified from RNA transcripts. First-round RT-PCR of the TCR CDR3 relied on the HTBI primer set. A single record per CDR3 protein comes from TCRdb applying MiXCR to the multiplex PCR reads. In the table there are about 640,000 distinct CDR3 sequences, around 21% of which are singletons. Sequencing used blood. The receptor set was obtained from a man in his thirties or forties with Graves' ophthalmopathy.

This clonotype was picked up many times. The chain joins TRBV3-1 to TRBJ2-7; D unresolved. This CDR3 spans 13 amino acids. The V end lost 1 base, the J end lost 2 bases, and 6 bases lay between the germline ends. The germline V gene has CDR1 LGHDT and CDR2 YNNKEL (reference sequence). The CDR3 DNA reads TGTGCCAGCAGCCAAGCCCCCCCCTACGAGCAGTACTTC. Translation gives CASSQAPPYEQYF.

This clonotype was detected a few times. The rearrangement links TRBV11-2 to TRBJ2-3; weak D call: TRBD2 (6 bases). V was cut by 4 bases and J by 2 bases, with 7 bases left in between. This CDR3 comprises 13 residues. Germline lookup yields CDR1 SGHAT and CDR2 FQNNGV. The CDR3 here is CASSWRATDTQYF. CDR3 bases: TGTGCCAGCAGCTGGAGGGCCACAGATACGCAGTATTTT.

The V and J genes are TRBV29-1 and TRBJ2-7; D possibly corresponds to TRBD2 (6 bases). Trimming left V 1 base short and J 2 bases short, with 18 bases between. Germline CDR1 is SQVTM and CDR2 is ANQGSEA. This CDR3 region has 16 residues. The CDR3 region is CSVEGGRDLGTYEQYF. Written as DNA, the CDR3 is TGCAGCGTTGAAGGGGGACGGGACTTGGGGACCTACGAGCAGTACTTC.

Many counts were recorded for this clonotype. V usage is TRBV6-1 and J usage is TRBJ2-3; TRBD2 matches at 7 bases. V dropped 7 bases and J dropped 2; count of bases not matched to a gene: 9. Germline V lookup: CDR1 MNHNS, CDR2 SASEGT. This CDR3 contains 15 residues. Written as DNA, the CDR3 is TGTGCCAGCATCAGGAGGGCGGGAGCCACAGATACGCAGTATTTT. Its translation: CASIRRAGATDTQYF.

This clonotype was detected ten times or more. The genes are TRBV11-1 and TRBJ2-2, with 9 nucleotides matching TRBD1. This CDR3 has 15 amino acids. With V trimmed by 5 bases and J by 6 bases, 7 bases remained unmatched. Germline V gives CDR1 SGHAT, CDR2 FQDESV (reference sequence). Here the CDR3 DNA reads TGTGCCAGCAGCAAGGACAGGGGAGCAGCCGGGGAGCTGTTTTTT. It yields the protein CASSKDRGAAGELFF. Looking up the rest from reference TRBV11-1 and TRBJ2-2 gives the full variable domain: EAEVAQSPRYKITEKSQAVAFWCDPISGHATLYWYRQILGQGPELLVQFQDESVVDDSQLPKDRFSAERLKGVDSTLKIQPAELGDSAMYLCASSKDRGAAGELFFGEGSRLTVL.

This clonotype was seen many times. The CDR3 sequence is CASSFGTRDYEQYF. The CDR3 nucleotides read TGTGCCAGCAGCTTTGGGACTAGGGATTACGAGCAGTACTTC. J is TRBJ2-7 and V is TRBV27; 8 nucleotides match TRBD2. The germline CDR1 and CDR2 sequences are MNHEY and SMNVEV (reference sequence). The CDR3 loop spans 14 amino acids. V shed 6 bases and J 4 bases; nucleotides not matched to a gene: 8.

The chain employs TRBV6-9 and TRBJ2-3, with TRBD2 as a possible D gene (5 bases). There are 12 residues in the CDR3. CDR1 is MNHGY and CDR2 is SVAAGI in the germline V gene. V gave up 4 bases and J gave up 8 bases, with 10 bases separating them. The CDR3 nucleotides read TGTGCCAGCAGTTCAACGGCGGGTACGCAGTATTTT. It encodes CASSSTAGTQYF.

This chain joins TRBV4-1 and TRBJ2-1; 9 bases are a match to TRBD2. Trimming cost V 0 bases and J 4 bases; bases outside gene matches: 4. The CDR3 sequence is 16 residues long. Germline V gene sequence: CDR1 MGHRA, CDR2 YSYEKL. CDR3 sequence reads: CASSQDWAGGYNEQFF. CDR3 nucleotide sequence: TGCGCCAGCAGCCAAGATTGGGCGGGGGGGTACAATGAGCAGTTCTTC.

The chain links TRBV12-3 or TRBV12-4 to TRBJ1-5; unclear D gene. Trimming left V 1 base short and J 5 bases short, with 21 bases between. CDR3 length equals 18 residues. The chain's CDR3 is CASSLGPITDPRYQPQHF. The CDR3 region has the DNA TGTGCCAGCAGTTTAGGGCCCATCACCGATCCCCGATATCAGCCCCAGCATTTT.